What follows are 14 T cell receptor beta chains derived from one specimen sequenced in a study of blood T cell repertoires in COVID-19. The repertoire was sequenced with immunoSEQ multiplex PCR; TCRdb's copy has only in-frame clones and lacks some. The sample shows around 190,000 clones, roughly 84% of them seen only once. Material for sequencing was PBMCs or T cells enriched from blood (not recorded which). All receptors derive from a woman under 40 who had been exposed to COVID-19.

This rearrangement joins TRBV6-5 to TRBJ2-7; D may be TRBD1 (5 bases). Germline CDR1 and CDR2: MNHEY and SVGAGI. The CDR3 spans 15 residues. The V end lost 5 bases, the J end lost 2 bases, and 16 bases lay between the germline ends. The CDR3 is CASSPYEGVPYEQYF. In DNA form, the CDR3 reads TGTGCCAGCAGTCCCTACGAAGGGGTTCCCTACGAGCAGTACTTC.

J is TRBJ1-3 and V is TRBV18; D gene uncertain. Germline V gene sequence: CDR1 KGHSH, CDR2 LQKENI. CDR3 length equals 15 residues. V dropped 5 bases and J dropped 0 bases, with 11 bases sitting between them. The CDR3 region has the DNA TGTGCCAGCTCAGCGTCGCCAAACTCTGGAAACACCATATATTTT. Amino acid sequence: CASSASPNSGNTIYF.

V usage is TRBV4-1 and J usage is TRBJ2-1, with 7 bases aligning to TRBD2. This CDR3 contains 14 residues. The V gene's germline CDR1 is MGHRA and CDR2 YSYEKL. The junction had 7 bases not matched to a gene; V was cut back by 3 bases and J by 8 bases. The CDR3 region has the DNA TGCGCCAGCAGCCAGGAAGCGGGGTCTGATGAGCAGTTCTTC. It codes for CASSQEAGSDEQFF.

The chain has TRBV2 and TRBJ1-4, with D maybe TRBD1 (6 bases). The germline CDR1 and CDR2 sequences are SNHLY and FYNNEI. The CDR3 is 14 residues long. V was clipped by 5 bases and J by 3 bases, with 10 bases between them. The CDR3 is CASSRTASNEKLFF. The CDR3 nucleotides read TGTGCCAGCAGTCGGACAGCCTCTAATGAAAAACTGTTTTTT.

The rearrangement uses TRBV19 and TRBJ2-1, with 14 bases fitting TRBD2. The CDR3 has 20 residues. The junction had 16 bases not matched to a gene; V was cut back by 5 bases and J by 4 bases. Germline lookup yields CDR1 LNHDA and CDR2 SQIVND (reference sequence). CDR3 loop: CASSPITGLAGVGYYNEQFF. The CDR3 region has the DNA TGTGCCAGTAGTCCGATAACGGGACTAGCGGGGGTGGGATATTACAATGAGCAGTTCTTC. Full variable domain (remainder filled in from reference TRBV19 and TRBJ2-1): DGGITQSPKYLFRKEGQNVTLSCEQNLNHDAMYWYRQDPGQGLRLIYYSQIVNDFQKGDIAEGYSVSREKKESFPLTVTSAQKNPTAFYLCASSPITGLAGVGYYNEQFFGPGTRLTVL.

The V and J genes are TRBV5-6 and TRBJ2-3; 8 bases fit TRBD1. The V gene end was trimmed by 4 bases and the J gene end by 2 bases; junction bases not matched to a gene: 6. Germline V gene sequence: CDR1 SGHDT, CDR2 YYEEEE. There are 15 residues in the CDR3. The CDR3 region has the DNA TGTGCCAGCAGCCGAGGGACAGGTCACACAGATACGCAGTATTTT. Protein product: CASSRGTGHTDTQYF.

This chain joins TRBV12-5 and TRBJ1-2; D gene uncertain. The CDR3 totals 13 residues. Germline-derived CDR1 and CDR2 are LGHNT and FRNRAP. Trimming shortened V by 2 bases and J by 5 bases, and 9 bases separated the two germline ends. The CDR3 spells CASGLMETYGYTF. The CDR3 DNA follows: TGTGCTAGTGGTTTGATGGAGACTTATGGCTACACCTTC.

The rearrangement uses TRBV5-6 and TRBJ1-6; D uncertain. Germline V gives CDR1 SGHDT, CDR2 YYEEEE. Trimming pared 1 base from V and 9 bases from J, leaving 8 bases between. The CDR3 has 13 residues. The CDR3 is CASSLPGSSPLHF. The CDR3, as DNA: TGTGCCAGCAGCTTGCCGGGGTCTTCACCCCTCCACTTT.

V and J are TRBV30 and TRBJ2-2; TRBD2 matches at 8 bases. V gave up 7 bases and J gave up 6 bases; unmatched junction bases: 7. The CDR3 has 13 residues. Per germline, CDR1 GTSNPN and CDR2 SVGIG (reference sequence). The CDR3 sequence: CAFTPSGPGELFF. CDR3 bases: TGTGCCTTTACCCCTAGCGGGCCCGGGGAGCTGTTTTTT.

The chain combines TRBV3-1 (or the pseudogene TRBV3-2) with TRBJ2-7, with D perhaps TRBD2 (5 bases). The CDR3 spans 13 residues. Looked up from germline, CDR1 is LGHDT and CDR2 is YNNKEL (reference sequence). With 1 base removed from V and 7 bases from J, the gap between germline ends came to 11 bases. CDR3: CASSQAFGGEQYF. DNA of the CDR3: TGTGCCAGCAGCCAAGCATTCGGCGGGGAGCAGTACTTC.

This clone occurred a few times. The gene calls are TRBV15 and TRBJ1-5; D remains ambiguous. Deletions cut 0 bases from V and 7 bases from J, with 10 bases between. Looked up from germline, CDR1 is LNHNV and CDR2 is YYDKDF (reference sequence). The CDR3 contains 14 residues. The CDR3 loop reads CATSRDAETQPQHF. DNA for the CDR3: TGTGCCACCAGCAGAGATGCAGAAACCCAGCCCCAGCATTTT.

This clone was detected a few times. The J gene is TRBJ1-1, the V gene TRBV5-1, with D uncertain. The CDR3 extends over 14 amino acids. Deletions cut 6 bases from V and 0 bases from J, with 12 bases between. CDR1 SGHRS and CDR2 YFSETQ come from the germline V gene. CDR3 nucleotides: TGCGCCAGCAAAGGAGAACAAATGAACACTGAAGCTTTCTTT. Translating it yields CASKGEQMNTEAFF.

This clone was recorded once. In nucleotides, the CDR3 is TGCGCCAGCAGCAGAACTTTACAGGGAGCAACTAATGAAAAACTGTTTTTT. Its protein product is CASSRTLQGATNEKLFF. The rearrangement joins TRBV5-1 to TRBJ1-4; a possible D gene is TRBD1 (6 bases). This CDR3 has 17 amino acids. Trimming removed 4 bases from V and 0 bases from J, with 16 bases in between. The germline CDR1 and CDR2 sequences are SGHRS and YFSETQ.

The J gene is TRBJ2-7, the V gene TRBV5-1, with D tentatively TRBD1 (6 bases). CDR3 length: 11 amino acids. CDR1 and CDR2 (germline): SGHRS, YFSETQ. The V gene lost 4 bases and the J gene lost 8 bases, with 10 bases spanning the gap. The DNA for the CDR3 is TGCGCCAGCAGCCCCGGGACAAAGCAGTACTTC. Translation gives CASSPGTKQYF.